Shown below are 8 T cell receptor beta chains from a single sample sequenced in a study of early T cells in non-severe SARS-CoV-2 infection. Via MiXCR, TCRdb re-called the 5' RACE reads, giving one row per CDR3 protein. Among about 22,000 distinct CDR3 sequences listed, 3.5% to 5.5% were seen once. The material sequenced was whole blood. These TCRs come from an adult who was a healthcare worker with PCR-confirmed SARS-CoV-2 infection or an uninfected control (not recorded which).

This clonotype was recorded many times. The chain links TRBV5-6 to TRBJ1-2; D is unresolved. CDR1 and CDR2 (germline): SGHDT, YYEEEE. Trimming removed 4 bases from V and 3 bases from J, with 10 bases in between. The CDR3 is 13 amino acids. The CDR3 DNA reads TGTGCCAGCAGCCCTGTTGGAGACTATGGCTACACCTTC. Residues: CASSPVGDYGYTF.

This clonotype appeared many times. The CDR3 loop is CATTSGGYNEQFF. The DNA of the CDR3 is TGTGCCACCACTAGCGGGGGATACAATGAGCAGTTCTTC. The V call is TRBV10-3, the J call TRBJ2-1; 11 nucleotides match TRBD2. J was trimmed by 4 bases and V by 10 bases; bases with no gene match: 3. Germline loops: CDR1 ENHRY, CDR2 SYGVKD. This CDR3 is 13 amino acids long.

The sample holds many counts of this clonotype. The J gene is TRBJ2-1, the V gene TRBV5-5; maybe TRBD1 (6 bases). The V end was cut by 0 bases, the J end by 3 bases, with 10 bases between. This CDR3 contains 15 residues. The V gene's germline CDR1 is SGHKS and CDR2 YYEKEE (reference sequence). The CDR3 spells CASSLAQQGYNEQFF. The CDR3 bases are TGTGCCAGCAGCTTGGCCCAACAGGGCTACAATGAGCAGTTCTTC.

There are a few counts of this clonotype. CDR3 protein: CASSQDWSGEQFF. In DNA, the CDR3 is TGTGCCAGCAGCCAGGACTGGAGCGGTGAGCAGTTCTTC. The chain recombines TRBV3-1 with TRBJ2-1; D is perhaps TRBD2 (5 bases). The germline CDR1 and CDR2 sequences are LGHDT and YNNKEL (reference sequence). This CDR3 region has 13 residues. V lost 3 bases, J lost 9 bases, and 12 bases lay in between.

This clonotype was found a few times. This chain uses TRBV4-3 with TRBJ2-7; D uncertain. This CDR3 has 15 residues. The V end lost 0 bases, the J end lost 3 bases, and 12 bases lay between the germline ends. CDR1 and CDR2 from the germline V gene are LGHNA and YSLEER. Written as DNA, the CDR3 is TGCGCCAGCAGCCAAGATGAAGGATCAGGCTACGAGCAGTACTTC. Protein product: CASSQDEGSGYEQYF.

This clonotype showed up just a few times. This rearrangement joins TRBV6-2 or TRBV6-3 to TRBJ2-5; D gene ambiguous. V was pared by 2 bases and J by 2 bases, with 12 bases between. This CDR3 has 15 residues. CDR1 MNHEY and CDR2 SVGEGT come from the germline V gene. CDR3 DNA sequence: TGTGCCAGCAGTTACCTTGGACGTAAACAAGAGACCCAGTACTTC. It translates to CASSYLGRKQETQYF.

This clonotype has more than one count but fewer than ten. The gene calls are TRBV5-4 and TRBJ2-4; 8 bases agree with TRBD2. The CDR3 has 15 residues. In germline, CDR1 is SGHNT, CDR2 YYREEE (reference sequence). Germline trimming cut 2 bases from V and 4 bases from J; bases unmatched to any gene: 5. CDR3 nucleotides: TGTGCCAGCAGCTTTGCACCGGGGGGGAAAAACATTCAGTACTTC. Translated: CASSFAPGGKNIQYF.

This clonotype has ten or more counts. The CDR3 coding sequence is TGTGCCAGCAGCGATAGCGGGGGCCGAAACACCGGGGAGCTGTTTTTT. It specifies CASSDSGGRNTGELFF. This chain links TRBV25-1 with TRBJ2-2, with 9 positions matching TRBD2. Germline assignment: CDR1 MGHDK and CDR2 SYGVNS. The CDR3 spans 16 residues. The ends lost 6 bases at V and 2 bases at J; junction bases unmatched: 7.